This T cell receptor beta chain was captured in a study of cytomegalovirus exposure and HLA in healthy donors. Findings of the study overall: Later analysis showed TCR association rates varying by HLA locus, highest for DRB1 and lowest for HLA-C. CMV antigen specificity was confirmed in vitro for a few CMV-associated chains. CMV serostatus was the only immune exposure information that was available.

PCR was performed using 60 Vbeta and 13 Jbeta primers. Method: immunoSEQ multiplex PCR; TCRdb's copy keeps in-frame clones and lacks some. The sample has some 150,000 clones, roughly four fifths seen once. On this clone itself: Its antigen is unknown.

The sequence derives from a female donor in good health and CMV-seronegative. Sequenced material: PBMCs.

The CDR3: CASSVWEQGAFF. For the CDR3, the DNA is TGTGCCAGCAGTGTCTGGGAGCAGGGGGCTTTCTTT. This chain uses TRBV2 with TRBJ1-1, with D maybe TRBD1 (6 bases). This CDR3 contains 12 residues. Germline CDR1 SNHLY, CDR2 FYNNEI. V gave up 4 bases and J gave up 11 bases, with 14 bases separating them.